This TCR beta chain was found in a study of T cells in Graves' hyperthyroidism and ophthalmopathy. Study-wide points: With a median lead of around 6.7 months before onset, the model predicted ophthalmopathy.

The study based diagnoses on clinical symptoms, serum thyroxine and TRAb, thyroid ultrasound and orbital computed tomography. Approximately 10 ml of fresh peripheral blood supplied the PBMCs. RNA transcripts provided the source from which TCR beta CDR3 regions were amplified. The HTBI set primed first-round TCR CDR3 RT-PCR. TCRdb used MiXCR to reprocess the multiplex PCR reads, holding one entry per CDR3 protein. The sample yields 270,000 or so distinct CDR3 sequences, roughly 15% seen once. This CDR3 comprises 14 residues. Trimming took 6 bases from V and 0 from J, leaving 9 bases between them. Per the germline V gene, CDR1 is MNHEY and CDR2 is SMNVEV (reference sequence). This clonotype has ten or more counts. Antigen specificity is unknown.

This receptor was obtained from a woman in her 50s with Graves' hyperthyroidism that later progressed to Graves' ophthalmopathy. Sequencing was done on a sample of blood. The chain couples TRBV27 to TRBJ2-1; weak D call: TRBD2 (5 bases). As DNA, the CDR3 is TGTGCCAGCAGGACTACCGGCTCCTACAATGAGCAGTTCTTC. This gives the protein CASRTTGSYNEQFF.